This T cell receptor (beta chain) was found in a study of cytomegalovirus exposure and HLA in healthy donors. Study results and limitations: Most TCR sequences were uncommon, yet certain public TCRs appeared in many donors. TCR beta chains numbering more than 150 were designated cytomegalovirus-associated.

The CDR3 spans 13 residues. Germline CDR1 and CDR2: MNHEY and SVGAGI. J lost 5 bases, V lost 5 bases, and 5 bases had no gene match. The PCR contained 60 Vbeta and 13 Jbeta primers. The protocol was immunoSEQ multiplex PCR, while the TCRdb copy is restricted to in-frame clones and leaves out a portion. The repertoire holds 170,000 or so clones, with 80% as singletons. Note on this clone: Its matching antigen is unknown.

This chain connects TRBV6-5 to TRBJ1-1; 7 positions match TRBD1. The sequencing sample was made of PBMCs. The origin of this receptor is a boy aged 5-17 years in good health and CMV-seronegative. The CDR3 here is CASSRFRGTEAFF. The DNA of the CDR3 is TGTGCCAGCAGTAGATTCAGGGGGACTGAAGCTTTCTTT.